Shown below are 13 T cell receptor beta chains from a single sample sequenced in a study of technical replicates of blood from a handful of donors. Some clones are missing from TCRdb's copy, which holds only in-frame ones; the method was immunoSEQ multiplex PCR. The data show around 71,000 clones, just under 95% seen once. Material: T cells isolated from PBMCs. These receptors came from a human donor in good health.

The chain uses TRBV2 and TRBJ2-7; D not certain. Per the germline V gene, CDR1 is SNHLY and CDR2 is FYNNEI. Trimming removed 7 bases at V and 2 bases at J, with 12 bases between. The CDR3 has 13 amino acids. CDR3 sequence: CASKQVDTYEQYF. CDR3 in DNA: TGTGCCAGCAAGCAGGTAGATACCTACGAGCAGTACTTC.

The gene calls are TRBV28 and TRBJ1-2; possibly TRBD1 for D (5 bases). Looked up from germline, CDR1 is MDHEN and CDR2 is SYDVKM. The CDR3 contains 17 residues. V shed 7 bases and J shed 3 bases, with 24 bases lying between them. The CDR3 coding sequence is TGTGCCAGCACCTCATGGGACTTCGGGGGTAGTGACTATGGCTACACCTTC. Translation gives CASTSWDFGGSDYGYTF.

V gene TRBV5-1 combines with J gene TRBJ1-2, with D hard to call. Trimming removed 1 base at V and 4 bases at J, with 17 bases between. The CDR3 sequence is 16 residues long. Germline CDR1 is SGHRS and CDR2 is YFSETQ. The CDR3 nucleotides are TGCGCCAGCAGCTTGTCCGGACTTTCCCCCACCTATGGCTACACCTTC. Residues: CASSLSGLSPTYGYTF. Supplemented by reference TRBV5-1 and TRBJ1-2, the full variable domain reads KAGVTQTPRYLIKTRGQQVTLSCSPISGHRSVSWYQQTPGQGLQFLFEYFSETQRNKGNFPGRFSGRQFSNSRSEMNVSTLELGDSALYLCASSLSGLSPTYGYTFGSGTRLTVV.

The gene calls are TRBV5-1 and TRBJ2-2; tentatively, D is TRBD1 (6 bases). This CDR3 is built from 15 residues. CDR1 and CDR2 (germline): SGHRS, YFSETQ. V shed 0 bases and J shed 4 bases, with 10 bases lying between them. This CDR3 is CASSLGQVGTGELFF. In nucleotides, the CDR3 is TGCGCCAGCAGCTTGGGACAGGTGGGCACCGGGGAGCTGTTTTTT.

The chain employs TRBV30 and TRBJ2-1; 10 bases align to TRBD2. The CDR3 contains 14 residues. CDR1 is GTSNPN, CDR2 SVGIG, per germline (reference sequence). Germline trimming cut 5 bases from V and 3 bases from J; bases unmatched to any gene: 4. CDR3 in amino acids: CAWSSGSFYNEQFF. DNA of the CDR3: TGTGCCTGGTCTAGCGGGAGCTTCTACAATGAGCAGTTCTTC.

The rearrangement links TRBV5-6 to TRBJ2-1; a possible D gene is TRBD2 (6 bases). The ends were cut back, 5 bases at V and 3 bases at J, with 15 bases in the middle. This CDR3 is built from 15 residues. Germline V gives CDR1 SGHDT, CDR2 YYEEEE. The CDR3 DNA is TGTGCCAGCAGATCGATAGCGGACCTCTACAATGAGCAGTTCTTC. Translated: CASRSIADLYNEQFF.

The V and J genes are TRBV5-4 and TRBJ1-3, with D uncertain. V was pared by 4 bases and J by 1 base, with 9 bases between. The CDR3 covers 14 residues. Germline-derived CDR1 and CDR2 are SGHNT and YYREEE (reference sequence). Written as DNA, the CDR3 is TGTGCCAGCAGCCTAGATACATCTGGAAACACCATATATTTT. Its protein product is CASSLDTSGNTIYF.

The chain is built from TRBV18 and TRBJ1-4, with no clear D. This CDR3 contains 14 residues. V lost 6 bases and J lost 3, with 11 bases in between. Germline V gives CDR1 KGHSH, CDR2 LQKENI. The CDR3 sequence is CASSPGLANEKLFF. Here the CDR3 DNA reads TGTGCCAGCTCGCCGGGGTTGGCTAATGAAAAACTGTTTTTT.

V gene TRBV6-5 combines with J gene TRBJ2-1; TRBD2 agrees at 9 bases. From germline, CDR1 is MNHEY and CDR2 SVGAGI. V gave up 5 bases and J gave up 6 bases; unmatched junction bases: 8. The CDR3 sequence is 15 residues long. CDR3 in amino acids: CASSRSGRAVNEQFF. CDR3 coding DNA: TGTGCCAGCAGTCGTAGCGGGAGAGCAGTCAATGAGCAGTTCTTC.

The genes are TRBV7-9 and TRBJ2-3, with a tentative D call TRBD2 (5 bases). The CDR3 length is 15 residues. CDR1 and CDR2 (germline): SEHNR, FQNEAQ (reference sequence). V was pared by 3 bases and J by 2 bases, with 12 bases between. In DNA, the CDR3 is TGTGCCAGCAGCTTCCTCAGCGGTCCCACAGATACGCAGTATTTT. Protein sequence: CASSFLSGPTDTQYF. Full variable domain (missing parts from reference TRBV7-9 and TRBJ2-3): DTGVSQNPRHKITKRGQNVTFRCDPISEHNRLYWYRQTLGQGPEFLTYFQNEAQLEKSRLLSDRFSAERPKGSFSTLEIQRTEQGDSAMYLCASSFLSGPTDTQYFGPGTRLTVL.

V and J are TRBV7-8 and TRBJ2-7; D possibly corresponds to TRBD1 (7 bases). V was trimmed by 5 bases and J by 5 bases, leaving 13 bases between them. Germline CDR1 and CDR2: SGHVS and FQNEAQ. The CDR3 runs to 13 residues. The CDR3 coding sequence is TGTGCCAGCAGCCAGGGGGAGGAGGACGAGCAGTACTTC. It codes for CASSQGEEDEQYF.

The genes are TRBV7-3 and TRBJ1-1; D might be TRBD1 (6 bases). CDR1 and CDR2 from the germline V gene are SGHTA and FQGTGA. Trimming shortened V by 6 bases and J by 1 base, and 9 bases separated the two germline ends. The length of the CDR3 is 13 residues. The CDR3: CASSTTGNTEAFF. The CDR3 region has the DNA TGTGCCAGCAGTACGACAGGGAACACTGAAGCTTTCTTT.

For the CDR3, the DNA is TGTGCCAGCAGCCTACCGGGACTAGTCTCCACAGATACGCAGTATTTT. Protein product: CASSLPGLVSTDTQYF. The gene calls are TRBV6-6 and TRBJ2-3; 8 positions match TRBD2. The CDR3 has 16 residues. Looked up from germline, CDR1 is MNHNY and CDR2 is SVGAGI (reference sequence). V was clipped by 6 bases and J by 2 bases; unmatched bases: 10.